Presented here are 8 T cell receptor beta chains from one specimen sequenced in a study of STAT5B mutations in CD4+ large granular lymphocyte leukemia (dated by TCRdb to between 2021 and 2023). Receptor amplification or capture employed the immunoSEQ multiplex PCR assay. TCRdb holds this immuneACCESS table with in-frame rearrangements only. Some clones are missing; in checked studies, unresolved V genes explain under half, and the rest has no known cause. The sample has 25,000 to 35,000 clones on record, roughly 80% of them singletons. Jointly, the top ten make up approximately 0.29% of the sample. The source material was CD4+ T cells from blood buffy coats. The source is a human donor in good health.

The chain couples TRBV6-6 to TRBJ1-5; no firm D call. Trimming removed 2 bases at V and 3 bases at J, with 8 bases between. Germline V gene sequence: CDR1 MNHNY, CDR2 SVGAGI (reference sequence). There are 14 residues in the CDR3. The CDR3 spells CASSYGQTNQPQHF. The CDR3 DNA reads TGTGCCAGCAGTTACGGGCAGACCAATCAGCCCCAGCATTTT.

V usage is TRBV4-2 and J usage is TRBJ2-1; 10 positions match TRBD2. After removal of 0 bases from V and 5 bases from J, the junction contained 7 bases not matched to a gene. Germline values: CDR1 LGHNA, CDR2 YNFKEQ. This CDR3 region has 17 residues. This chain's CDR3 is CASSQDLGTSANNEQFF. The CDR3 DNA follows: TGTGCCAGCAGCCAAGATTTAGGGACTAGCGCCAACAATGAGCAGTTCTTC.

This clone was counted between two and nine times. J is TRBJ2-1 and V is TRBV14; possibly TRBD1 for D (5 bases). Germline-derived CDR1 and CDR2 are SGHDN and FVKESK. V was trimmed by 3 bases and J by 9 bases, leaving 24 bases between them. This CDR3 comprises 17 residues. In DNA, the CDR3 is TGTGCCAGCAGCCAGGAGTTACTTAATTGGGGCAAGAGTGAGCAGTTCTTC. This gives the protein CASSQELLNWGKSEQFF.

The genes are TRBV12-5 and TRBJ2-3, with D unclear. V was shortened by 1 base and J by 1 base, with 6 bases between the two germline ends. The CDR3 spans 14 residues. Germline V CDR1 and CDR2: LGHNT, FRNRAP. The CDR3 region is CASGLGLGTDTQYF. In DNA, the CDR3 is TGTGCTAGTGGTTTGGGGCTGGGCACAGATACGCAGTATTTT.

The J gene is TRBJ1-5, the V gene TRBV5-6; 7 bases are shared with TRBD1. CDR1 SGHDT and CDR2 YYEEEE come from the germline V gene. The V gene end was trimmed by 5 bases and the J gene end by 5 bases; junction bases not matched to a gene: 10. The CDR3 loop spans 15 amino acids. The CDR3 here is CASSSRDSYHQPQHF. The CDR3 DNA follows: TGTGCCAGCAGTTCTCGGGACAGCTATCATCAGCCCCAGCATTTT.

The chain couples TRBV4-2 to TRBJ2-7, with 11 bases identical to TRBD2. Looked up from germline, CDR1 is LGHNA and CDR2 is YNFKEQ. Losses at the gene ends were 4 bases for V and 2 bases for J; bases not matched to a gene: 4. The CDR3 loop spans 15 amino acids. The CDR3 nucleotides read TGTGCCAGCAGCCCGGGACTAGCGGACACCTACGAGCAGTACTTC. Its translation: CASSPGLADTYEQYF.

This clone was detected a few times. The CDR3 here is CAWSPGDDGYTF. CDR3 bases: TGTGCCTGGAGTCCAGGGGATGATGGCTACACCTTC. This sequence joins TRBV30 and TRBJ1-2, with D possibly being TRBD1 (6 bases). Germline V lookup: CDR1 GTSNPN, CDR2 SVGIG (reference sequence). The CDR3 extends over 12 amino acids. V dropped 2 bases and J dropped 6 bases, with 10 bases sitting between them.

The genes are TRBV2 and TRBJ1-1; 9 nucleotides align to TRBD1. There are 14 residues in the CDR3. V was pared by 7 bases and J by 2 bases, with 5 bases of the junction left unmatched. CDR1 is SNHLY, CDR2 FYNNEI, per germline. The CDR3, as DNA: TGTGCCAGCAAACAGGGGGCTGGTAACACTGAAGCTTTCTTT. It yields the protein CASKQGAGNTEAFF.